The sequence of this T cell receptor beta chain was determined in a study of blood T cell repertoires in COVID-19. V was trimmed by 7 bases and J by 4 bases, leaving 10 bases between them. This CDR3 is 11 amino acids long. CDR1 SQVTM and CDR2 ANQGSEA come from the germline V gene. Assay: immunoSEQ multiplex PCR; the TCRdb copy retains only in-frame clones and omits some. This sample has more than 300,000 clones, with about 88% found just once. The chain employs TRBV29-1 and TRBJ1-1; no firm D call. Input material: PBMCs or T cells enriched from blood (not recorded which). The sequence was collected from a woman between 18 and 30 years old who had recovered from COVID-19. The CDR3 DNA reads TGCAGCGACGCGTACCCCACTGAAGCTTTCTTT. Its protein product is CSDAYPTEAFF.